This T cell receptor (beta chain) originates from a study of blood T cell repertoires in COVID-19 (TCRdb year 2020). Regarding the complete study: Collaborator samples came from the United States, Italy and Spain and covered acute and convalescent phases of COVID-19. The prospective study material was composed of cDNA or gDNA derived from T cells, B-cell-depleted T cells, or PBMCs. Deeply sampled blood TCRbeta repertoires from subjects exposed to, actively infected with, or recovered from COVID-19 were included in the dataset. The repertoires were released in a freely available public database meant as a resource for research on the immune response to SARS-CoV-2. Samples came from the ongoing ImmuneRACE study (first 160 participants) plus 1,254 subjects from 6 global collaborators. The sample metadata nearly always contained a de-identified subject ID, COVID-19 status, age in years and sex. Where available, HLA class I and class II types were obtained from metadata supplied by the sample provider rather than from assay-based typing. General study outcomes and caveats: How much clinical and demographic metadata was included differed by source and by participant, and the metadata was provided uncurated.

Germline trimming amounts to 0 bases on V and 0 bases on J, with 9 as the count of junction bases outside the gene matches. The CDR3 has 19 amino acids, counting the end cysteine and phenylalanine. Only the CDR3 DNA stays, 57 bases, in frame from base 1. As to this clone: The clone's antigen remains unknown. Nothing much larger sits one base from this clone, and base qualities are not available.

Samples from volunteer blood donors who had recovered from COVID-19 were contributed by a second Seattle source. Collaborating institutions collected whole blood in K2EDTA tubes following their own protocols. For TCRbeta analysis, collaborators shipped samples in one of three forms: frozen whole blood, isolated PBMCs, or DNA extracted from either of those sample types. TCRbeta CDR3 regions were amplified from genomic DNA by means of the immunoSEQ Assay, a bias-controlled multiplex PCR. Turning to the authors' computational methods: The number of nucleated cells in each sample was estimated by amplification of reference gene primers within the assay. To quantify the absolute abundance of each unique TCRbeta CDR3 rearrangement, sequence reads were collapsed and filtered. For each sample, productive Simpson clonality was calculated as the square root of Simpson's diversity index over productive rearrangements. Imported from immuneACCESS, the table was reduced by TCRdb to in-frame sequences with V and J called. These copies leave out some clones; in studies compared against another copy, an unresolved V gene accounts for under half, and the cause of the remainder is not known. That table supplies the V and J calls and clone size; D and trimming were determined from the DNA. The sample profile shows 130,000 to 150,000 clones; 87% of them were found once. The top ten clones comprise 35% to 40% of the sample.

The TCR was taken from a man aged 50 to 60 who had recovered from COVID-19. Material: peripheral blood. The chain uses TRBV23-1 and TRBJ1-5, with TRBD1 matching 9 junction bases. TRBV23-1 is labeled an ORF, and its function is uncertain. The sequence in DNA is TGCGCCAGCAGTCAATCGGACAGGGGACATCCTTATAGCAATCAGCCCCAGCATTTT. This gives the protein CASSQSDRGHPYSNQPQHF.